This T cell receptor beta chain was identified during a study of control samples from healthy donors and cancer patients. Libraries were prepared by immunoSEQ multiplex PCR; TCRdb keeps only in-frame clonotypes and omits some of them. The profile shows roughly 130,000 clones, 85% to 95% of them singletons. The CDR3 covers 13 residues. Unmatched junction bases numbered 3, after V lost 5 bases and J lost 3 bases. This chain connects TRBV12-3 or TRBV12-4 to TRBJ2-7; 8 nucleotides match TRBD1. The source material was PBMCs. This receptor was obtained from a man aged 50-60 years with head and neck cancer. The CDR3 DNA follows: TGTGCCAGCAGTCGGACAGGGAACTACGAGCAGTACTTC. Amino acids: CASSRTGNYEQYF.